This T cell receptor (beta chain) comes out of a study of monozygotic twins with cystic fibrosis. This clone showed up just once. Generated by immunoSEQ multiplex PCR, the TCRdb table keeps only in-frame clones and is missing some. The table lists about 7,500 clones, about 94% of them singletons. Specimen: blood. This clonotype was sampled from a boy between 2 and 10 years old with cystic fibrosis.

The DNA of the CDR3 is TGTGCCAGCAGCAAAACAGATCTTTGCCACAGCGTAAAAGGGTTAAGGGACACTGAAGCTTTCTTT. Amino acid sequence: CASSKTDLCHSVKGLRDTEAFF. The chain uses TRBV21-1 and TRBJ1-1. TRBV21-1 is a listed pseudogene. CDR3 length equals 22 residues.